This TCR beta chain came from a study of T cell responses to AZD1222 COVID-19 vaccine. Study-wide background: Combined were second doses at about 4 or about 12 weeks.

J gave up 2 bases and V 5 bases, and 10 bases lay outside the gene matches. The CDR3 consists of 17 residues. The germline CDR1 and CDR2 sequences are SGHNT and YYREEE (reference sequence). Findings of the study overall: None of the repertoires were sampled until the peak T cell response had passed.

The method was immunoSEQ multiplex PCR; TCRdb's version includes in-frame clones alone and lacks a portion of them. The sample yields about 150,000 clones, over 90% seen once. Note on this clone: Its antigen is not known.

This TCR was sampled from an adult in good health. Sample: peripheral blood, taken on day 0 of AZD1222 vaccination. V usage is TRBV5-4 and J usage is TRBJ2-7; 13 bases line up with TRBD2. As DNA, the CDR3 is TGTGCCAGCAGTTCCCTTGGGACTAGCGGGAAAACCTACGAGCAGTACTTC. It codes for CASSSLGTSGKTYEQYF.